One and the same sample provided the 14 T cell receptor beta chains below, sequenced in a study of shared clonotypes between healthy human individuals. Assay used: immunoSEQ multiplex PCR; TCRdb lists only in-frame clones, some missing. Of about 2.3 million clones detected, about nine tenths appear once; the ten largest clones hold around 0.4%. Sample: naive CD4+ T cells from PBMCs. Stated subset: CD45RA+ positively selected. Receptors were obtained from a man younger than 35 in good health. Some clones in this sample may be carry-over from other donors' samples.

As DNA, the CDR3 is TGTGCCAGCAGGCCCGCGACAGGGCTGGTGACCCAGTACTTC. Translated: CASRPATGLVTQYF. This chain joins TRBV27 and TRBJ2-5; TRBD1 aligns across 7 bases. Trimming took 6 bases from V and 7 from J; bases not matched to a gene: 11. This CDR3 is 14 amino acids long. CDR1 and CDR2 from the germline V gene are MNHEY and SMNVEV (reference sequence).

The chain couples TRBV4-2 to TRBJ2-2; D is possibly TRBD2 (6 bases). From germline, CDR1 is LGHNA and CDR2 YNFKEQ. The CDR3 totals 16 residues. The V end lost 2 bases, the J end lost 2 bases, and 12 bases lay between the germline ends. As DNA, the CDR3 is TGTGCCAGCAGCCAACACTCGGGGGATAACACCGGGGAGCTGTTTTTT. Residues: CASSQHSGDNTGELFF.

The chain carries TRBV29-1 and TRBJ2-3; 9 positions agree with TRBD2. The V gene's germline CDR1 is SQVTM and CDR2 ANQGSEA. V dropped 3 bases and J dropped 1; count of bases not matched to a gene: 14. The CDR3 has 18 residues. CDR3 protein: CSVDGAAGGRSGTDTQYF. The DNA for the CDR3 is TGCAGCGTTGACGGCGCAGCGGGAGGTCGATCGGGCACAGATACGCAGTATTTT.

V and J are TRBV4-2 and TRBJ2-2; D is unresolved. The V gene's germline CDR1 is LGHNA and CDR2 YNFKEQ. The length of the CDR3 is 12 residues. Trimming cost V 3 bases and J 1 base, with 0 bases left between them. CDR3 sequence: CASSQNTGELFF. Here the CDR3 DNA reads TGTGCCAGCAGCCAGAACACCGGGGAGCTGTTTTTT.

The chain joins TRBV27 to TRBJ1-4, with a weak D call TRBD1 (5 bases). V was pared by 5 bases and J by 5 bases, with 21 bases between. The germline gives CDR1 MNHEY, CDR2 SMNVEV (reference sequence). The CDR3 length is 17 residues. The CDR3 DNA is TGTGCCAGCAGTCCCCAGGGCAGGGCGGTGGTGAATGAAAAACTGTTTTTT. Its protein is CASSPQGRAVVNEKLFF.

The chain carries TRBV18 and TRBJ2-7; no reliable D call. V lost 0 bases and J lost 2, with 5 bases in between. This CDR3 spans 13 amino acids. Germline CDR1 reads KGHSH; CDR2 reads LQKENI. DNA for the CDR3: TGTGCCAGCTCACCACCAACGCCCTACGAGCAGTACTTC. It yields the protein CASSPPTPYEQYF. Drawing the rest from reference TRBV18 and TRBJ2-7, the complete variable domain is NAGVMQNPRHLVRRRGQEARLRCSPMKGHSHVYWYRQLPEEGLKFMVYLQKENIIDESGMPKERFSAEFPKEGPSILRIQQVVRGDSAAYFCASSPPTPYEQYFGPGTRLTVT.

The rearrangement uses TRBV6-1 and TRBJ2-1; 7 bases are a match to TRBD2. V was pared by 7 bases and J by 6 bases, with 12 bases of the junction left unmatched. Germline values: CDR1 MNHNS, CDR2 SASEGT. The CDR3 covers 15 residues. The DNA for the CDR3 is TGTGCCAGCATTCTTACTAGCGCGATAAGCAATGAGCAGTTCTTC. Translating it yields CASILTSAISNEQFF.

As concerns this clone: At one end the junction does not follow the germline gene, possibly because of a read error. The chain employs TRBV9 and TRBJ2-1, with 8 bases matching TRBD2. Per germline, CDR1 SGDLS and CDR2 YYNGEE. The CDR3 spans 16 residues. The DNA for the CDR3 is TGCGCCAGCAGCGTAGAACCGGGAGGGTTGTACAATGAGCAGTTCTTC. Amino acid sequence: CASSVEPGGLYNEQFF.

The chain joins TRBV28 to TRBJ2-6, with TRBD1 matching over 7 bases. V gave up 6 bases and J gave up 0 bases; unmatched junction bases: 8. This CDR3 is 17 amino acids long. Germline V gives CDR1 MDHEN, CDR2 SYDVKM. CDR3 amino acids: CASRVQGRYSGANVLTF. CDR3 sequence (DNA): TGTGCCAGCAGGGTACAGGGGAGATACTCTGGGGCCAACGTCCTGACTTTC.

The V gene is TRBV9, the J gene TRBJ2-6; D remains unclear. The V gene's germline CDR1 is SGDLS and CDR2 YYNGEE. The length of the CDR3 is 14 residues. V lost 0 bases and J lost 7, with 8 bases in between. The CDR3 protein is CASSVDVQANVLTF. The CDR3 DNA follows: TGTGCCAGCAGCGTAGACGTCCAAGCCAACGTCCTGACTTTC.

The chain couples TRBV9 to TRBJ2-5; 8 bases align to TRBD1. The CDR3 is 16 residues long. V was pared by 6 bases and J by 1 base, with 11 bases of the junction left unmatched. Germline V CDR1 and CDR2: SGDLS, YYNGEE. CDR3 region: CASTKTTGGRQETQYF. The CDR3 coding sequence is TGTGCCAGCACCAAGACAACAGGGGGTCGCCAAGAGACCCAGTACTTC.

This chain's CDR3 is CSVDSRLAGGVGGELFF. CDR3 nucleotides: TGCAGCGTTGACTCCCGACTAGCGGGAGGGGTTGGCGGGGAGCTGTTTTTT. This chain uses TRBV29-1 with TRBJ2-2; TRBD2 matches at 14 bases. In germline, CDR1 is SQVTM, CDR2 ANQGSEA. V trimming: 3 bases; J trimming: 7 bases; junction bases outside the gene matches: 10. The CDR3 extends over 17 amino acids.

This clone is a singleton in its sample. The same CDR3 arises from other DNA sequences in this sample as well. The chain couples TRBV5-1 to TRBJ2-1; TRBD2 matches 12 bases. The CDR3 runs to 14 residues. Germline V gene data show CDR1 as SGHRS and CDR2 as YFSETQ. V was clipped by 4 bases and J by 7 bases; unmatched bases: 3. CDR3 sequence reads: CASSIGTSGNEQFF. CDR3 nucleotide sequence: TGCGCCAGCAGCATCGGGACTAGCGGGAATGAGCAGTTCTTC.

The CDR3 nucleotides are TGTGCCAGCAGTGAAAAGTGGCGGGACACAGATACGCAGTATTTT. Translation gives CASSEKWRDTDTQYF. The chain joins TRBV6-1 to TRBJ2-3; D possibly corresponds to TRBD2 (6 bases). Per germline, CDR1 MNHNS and CDR2 SASEGT. This CDR3 is built from 15 residues. V gave up 2 bases and J gave up 2 bases, with 11 bases separating them.